Reported below is one T cell receptor (beta chain). Its antigen remains unidentified. Base quality data are lacking; no much larger clone is found one base away. This entry belongs to a study of control samples from healthy donors and cancer patients (dated by TCRdb to about 2020). From the germline V gene, CDR1 is SNHLY and CDR2 is FYNNEI. From the cysteine up to the phenylalanine, the CDR3 has a length of 13 residues. This entry keeps only the CDR3 DNA: 39 bases, framed from base 1. V is pruned by 2 bases and J by 10 bases, leaving 6 bases of the junction without a gene match. Library generation was performed with the immunoSEQ multiplex PCR assay. TCRdb's version of the immuneACCESS table is confined to in-frame rearrangements and falls short of the full clone set. An unresolved V gene accounts for under half of the shortfall where checked; the remainder is of unknown origin. In all, the sample holds 100,000 to 150,000 clones, and 87% of those were seen once. Around 1.7% of the sample goes to the ten largest clones.

The material sequenced was blood. The TCR sequence derives from a man between 18 and 35 years old in good health. The chain employs TRBV2 and TRBJ1-1, and TRBD1 matches 8 of the central bases. In nucleotide form, the sequence is TGTGCCAGCAGTGAATCAGGGGGCTACTCAGCTTTCTTT. Its translation reads: CASSESGGYSAFF.